This T cell receptor beta chain was captured in a study of CD8+ T cells in alopecia areata. Study observations and caveats: With patients, TCR sharing proved less clear than in mice, a difference possibly related to HLA. Besides other cells, scalp samples also yield sequences of resident alphabeta T cells from normal skin.

Following extraction, RNA underwent reverse transcription to cDNA, which served as the sequencing template. Assay: immunoSEQ multiplex PCR; the TCRdb copy retains only in-frame clones and omits some. The table lists around 190,000 clones, 50% to 60% of them singletons. V was cut by 2 bases and J by 6 bases, with 8 bases left in between. The CDR3 contains 13 residues. From germline, CDR1 is LNHNV and CDR2 YYDKDF (reference sequence). Treatment in this sample: oral pan-JAK inhibitor, 5-10 mg twice daily. Note on this clone: Its specificity is not known.

The V and J genes are TRBV15 and TRBJ2-1; D is perhaps TRBD1 (6 bases). The source is a human donor with alopecia areata. Sequencing used CD4+ T cells sorted from blood, obtained at week 4, from a patient treated with tofacitinib. CDR3 bases: TGTGCCACCAGCAGACGGGACACCAATGAGCAGTTCTTC. It specifies CATSRRDTNEQFF. The full variable domain, with the rest looked up from reference TRBV15 and TRBJ2-1, is DAMVIQNPRYQVTQFGKPVTLSCSQTLNHNVMYWYQQKSSQAPKLLFHYYDKDFNNEADTPDNFQSRRPNTSFCFLDIRSPGLGDTAMYLCATSRRDTNEQFFGPGTRLTVL.